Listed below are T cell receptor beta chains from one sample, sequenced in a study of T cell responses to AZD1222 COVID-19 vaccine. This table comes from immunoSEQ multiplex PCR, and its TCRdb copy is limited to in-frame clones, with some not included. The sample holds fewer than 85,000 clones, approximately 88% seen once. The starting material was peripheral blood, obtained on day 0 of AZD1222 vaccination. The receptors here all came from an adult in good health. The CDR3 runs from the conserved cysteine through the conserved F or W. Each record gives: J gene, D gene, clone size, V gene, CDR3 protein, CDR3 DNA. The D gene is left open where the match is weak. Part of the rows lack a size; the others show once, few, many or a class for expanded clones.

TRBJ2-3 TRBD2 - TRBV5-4 CASSLKVAGADTQYF TGTGCCAGCAGCTTGAAAGTAGCGGGAGCAGATACGCAGTATTTT
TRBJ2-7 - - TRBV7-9 CASSPEGQGEQYF TGTGCCAGCAGCCCGGAAGGGCAAGGCGAGCAGTACTTC
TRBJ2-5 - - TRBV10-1 CAKPPGPNSQETQYF TGCGCCAAACCCCCGGGACCGAATTCCCAAGAGACCCAGTACTTC
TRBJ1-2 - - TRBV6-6 CASSYSGQQNYGYTF TGTGCCAGCAGTTACTCGGGACAACAGAACTATGGCTACACCTTC
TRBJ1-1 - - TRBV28 CASNAPLDWNTEAFF TGTGCCAGCAACGCACCTTTAGACTGGAACACTGAAGCTTTCTTT
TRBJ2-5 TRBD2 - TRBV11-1 CTSSLEGGLQETQYF TGTACCAGCAGCTTAGAGGGAGGGCTCCAAGAGACCCAGTACTTC
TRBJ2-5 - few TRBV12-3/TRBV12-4 CASSLAGTETQYF TGTGCCAGCAGTTTAGCAGGGACGGAGACCCAGTACTTC
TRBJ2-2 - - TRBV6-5 CASRWQGITGELFF TGTGCCAGCAGATGGCAGGGGATAACCGGGGAGCTGTTTTTT
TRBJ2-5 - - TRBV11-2 CASSLSVTQYF TGTGCCAGCAGCTTATCGGTGACCCAGTACTTC
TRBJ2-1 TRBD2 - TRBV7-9 CASSPGLAGGRSYNEQFF TGTGCCAGCAGCCCTGGACTAGCGGGAGGTAGGTCCTACAATGAGCAGTTCTTC
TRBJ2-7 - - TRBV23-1 CASSQSRSVGAYEQYF TGCGCCAGCAGTCAATCTAGGAGTGTAGGGGCCTACGAGCAGTACTTC
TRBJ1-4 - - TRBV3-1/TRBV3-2 CASPSGGRRLFF TGTGCCAGCCCCAGCGGGGGCCGGCGACTGTTTTTT
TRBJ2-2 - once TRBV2 CASSEEGVLRNTGELFF TGTGCCAGCAGTGAAGAGGGGGTACTGCGGAACACCGGGGAGCTGTTTTTT
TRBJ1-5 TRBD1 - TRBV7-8 CASSRQGLGNQPQHF TGTGCCAGCAGCCGACAGGGTTTAGGCAATCAGCCCCAGCATTTT
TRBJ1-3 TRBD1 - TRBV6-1 CASSEGQGGNTIYF TGTGCCAGCAGTGAGGGACAGGGTGGAAACACCATATATTTT
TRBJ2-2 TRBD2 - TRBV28 CASTSGGDTGELFF TGTGCCAGCACCTCCGGGGGGGACACCGGGGAGCTGTTTTTT
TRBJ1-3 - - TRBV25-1 CASSEMRQENTIYF TGTGCCAGCAGTGAAATGAGGCAGGAGAACACCATATATTTT
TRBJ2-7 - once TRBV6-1 CASSEGRNYEQYF TGTGCCAGCAGTGAGGGACGAAACTACGAGCAGTACTTC
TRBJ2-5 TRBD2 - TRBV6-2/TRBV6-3 CASSRGTSGPQETQYF TGTGCCAGCAGTCGAGGGACTAGCGGGCCACAAGAGACCCAGTACTTC
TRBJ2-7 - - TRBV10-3 CAISEGRVEQYF TGTGCCATCAGTGAGGGCAGGGTAGAGCAGTACTTC
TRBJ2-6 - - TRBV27 CASRESGANVLTF TGTGCCAGCAGAGAGTCTGGGGCCAACGTCCTGACTTTC
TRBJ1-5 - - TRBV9 CASSADGGVQPQHF TGTGCCAGCAGCGCCGATGGGGGCGTCCAGCCCCAGCATTTT
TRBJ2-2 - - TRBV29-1 CSVEDGRTETNTGELFF TGCAGCGTTGAAGATGGGAGGACAGAAACGAACACCGGGGAGCTGTTTTTT
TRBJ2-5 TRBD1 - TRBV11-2 CASSFPEGGDRQETQYF TGTGCCAGCAGCTTCCCCGAGGGTGGGGACAGGCAAGAGACCCAGTACTTC
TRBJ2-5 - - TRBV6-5 CASSYLLTDKETQYF TGTGCCAGCAGTTACTTACTGACAGACAAAGAGACCCAGTACTTC
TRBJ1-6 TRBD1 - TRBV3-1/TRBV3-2 CASSQQGVALHF TGTGCCAGCAGCCAACAGGGGGTAGCCCTCCACTTT
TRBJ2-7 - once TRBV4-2 CASSQGQNYEQYF TGTGCCAGCAGCCAAGGACAGAACTACGAGCAGTACTTC
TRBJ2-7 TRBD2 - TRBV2 CASMGRTRTYEQYF TGTGCCAGCATGGGACGGACTAGAACCTACGAGCAGTACTTC
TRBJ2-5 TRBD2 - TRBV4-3 CASSRRAGGRGETQYF TGCGCCAGCAGCCGGCGAGCGGGGGGCCGGGGAGAGACCCAGTACTTC
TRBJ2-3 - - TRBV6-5 CASSGSYTDTQYF TGTGCCAGCAGCGGGTCCTACACAGATACGCAGTATTTT
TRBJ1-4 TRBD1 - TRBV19 CASTRDREHEKLFF TGTGCCAGTACCCGGGACAGGGAACATGAAAAACTGTTTTTT
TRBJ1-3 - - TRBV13 CASSLQTRSGNTIYF TGTGCCAGCAGTCTACAGACAAGGTCTGGAAACACCATATATTTT
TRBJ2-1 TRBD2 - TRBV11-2 CASSLAGGYNEQFF TGTGCCAGCAGCTTAGCGGGGGGATACAATGAGCAGTTCTTC
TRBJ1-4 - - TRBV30 CAWSRDLGNEKLFF TGTGCCTGGAGCCGGGACTTGGGTAATGAAAAACTGTTTTTT
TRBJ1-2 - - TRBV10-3 CAISESWTASYGYTF TGTGCCATCAGTGAGTCATGGACAGCGTCCTATGGCTACACCTTC
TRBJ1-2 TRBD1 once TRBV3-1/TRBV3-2 CASSQAPAGGYGYTF TGTGCCAGCAGCCAAGCCCCCGCAGGGGGATACGGCTACACCTTC
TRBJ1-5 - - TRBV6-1 CASSESSGNQPQHF TGTGCCAGCAGTGAGAGTTCGGGAAATCAGCCCCAGCATTTT
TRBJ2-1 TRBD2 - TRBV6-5 CASTRGGAHNEQFF TGTGCCAGCACCCGCGGGGGGGCCCACAATGAGCAGTTCTTC